This TCR beta chain appears in the sequencing data of a study of T cell clones after liver transplantation. Study as a whole: Immunosuppression withdrawal was tried within 2 years after liver transplantation in this trial. Three of eight recipients were HCV-positive; others had non-autoimmune, non-viral indications.

General study points: Conclusions were preliminary, with small, heterogeneous patient groups.

The repertoire was sequenced with immunoSEQ multiplex PCR; TCRdb's copy has only in-frame clones and lacks some. The sample lists 75,000 to 100,000 clones; about 82% were seen once. Germline values: CDR1 LNHDA, CDR2 SQIVND (reference sequence). The CDR3 consists of 15 residues. V was clipped by 7 bases and J by 5 bases; unmatched bases: 11. For this clone: Its antigen remains unknown.

The receptor was isolated from a human patient who received a liver transplant. Some of the T cells might come from the graft donor. This rearrangement joins TRBV19 to TRBJ2-1; 7 positions agree with TRBD2. The sequences come from CD4+ T cells from blood, collected approximately 45 months after liver transplant. For the CDR3, the DNA is TGTGCCAGTACCACCCTCGAGCGGGAAAACAATGAGCAGTTCTTC. This translates into CASTTLERENNEQFF.